The clone carrying this T cell receptor beta chain is a singleton in its sample. CDR3 length equals 13 residues. V was clipped by 5 bases and J by 4 bases, with 12 bases between them. CDR1 and CDR2 from the germline V gene are KGHSH and LQKENI. Here immunoSEQ multiplex PCR was the method, and the copy in TCRdb shows in-frame clones only, minus some. Here the sample spans a few hundred thousand clones, about 89% being singletons. Participants reported their clinical history, and cohort assignment relied on those reports. The sample belongs to a study of blood T cell repertoires in COVID-19. The sequence was obtained from a man aged 30 to 45 who had recovered from COVID-19. This chain uses TRBV18 with TRBJ2-7; D is unclear. The sequencing input was PBMCs or T cells enriched from blood (not recorded which). This CDR3 reads CASSITSRYEQYF. The CDR3 nucleotides are TGTGCCAGCTCAATCACGTCGCGTTACGAGCAGTACTTC.